The entry below gives a single T cell receptor (beta chain) sequence along with its context. This record comes from a study of neurological immune-mediated disorders. Unsorted libraries used 2 million PBMCs kept at -80 degrees C. Trimming cost V 5 bases and J 7 bases, with 17 bases left between them. Germline CDR1 reads GTSNPN; CDR2 reads SVGIG (reference sequence). The CDR3 spans 13 residues. The making of cDNA relied on 5'RACE with 10-nucleotide random UMIs. TCRdb re-called the 5' RACE reads with MiXCR, one entry per CDR3 protein. The profile shows about 50,000 distinct CDR3 sequences, 10% of them singletons.

The TCR comes from a woman aged 40 to 50 with HTLV-1-associated myelopathy (HAM/TSP). Sequencing input: PBMCs. V and J are TRBV30 and TRBJ1-2; TRBD1 is a possible D gene (6 bases). The CDR3: CAWARDGGRGYTF. Here the CDR3 DNA reads TGTGCCTGGGCGAGGGACGGGGGCCGTGGCTACACCTTC.